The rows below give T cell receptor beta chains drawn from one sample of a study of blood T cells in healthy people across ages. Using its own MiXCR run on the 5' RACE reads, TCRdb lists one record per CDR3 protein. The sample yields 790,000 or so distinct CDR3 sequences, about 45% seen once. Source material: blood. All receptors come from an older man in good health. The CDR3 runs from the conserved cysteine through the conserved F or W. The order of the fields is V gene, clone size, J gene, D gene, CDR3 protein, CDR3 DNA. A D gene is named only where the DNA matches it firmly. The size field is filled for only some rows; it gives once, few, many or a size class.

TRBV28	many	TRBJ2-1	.	CASSSPQLGGDNNEQFF	TGTGCCAGCAGTTCTCCGCAATTGGGGGGGGACAACAATGAGCAGTTCTTC
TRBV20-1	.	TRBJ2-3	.	CSAPREGDTQYF	TGCAGTGCTCCCCGGGAAGGGGATACGCAGTATTTT
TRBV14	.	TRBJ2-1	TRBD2	CASSQRSGSFSLYNEQFF	TGTGCCAGCAGCCAACGGAGCGGGAGTTTCTCCCTTTACAATGAGCAGTTCTTC
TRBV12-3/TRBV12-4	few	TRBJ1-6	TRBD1	CASSMTGDGSPLHF	TGTGCCAGCAGTATGACAGGGGACGGTTCACCCCTCCACTTT
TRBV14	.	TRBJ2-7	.	CASSQFIGGIEQYF	TGTGCCAGCAGCCAATTCATAGGAGGCATCGAGCAGTACTTC
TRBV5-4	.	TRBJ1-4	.	CASSRDPYEKLFF	TGTGCCAGCAGCCGAGATCCATATGAAAAACTGTTTTTT
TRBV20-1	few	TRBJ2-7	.	CSARDLIGIPFYEQYF	TGCAGTGCTAGAGATCTCATTGGGATCCCTTTCTACGAGCAGTACTTC
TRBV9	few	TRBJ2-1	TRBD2	CASNGLAASYNEQFF	TGTGCCAGCAACGGACTAGCGGCCTCCTACAATGAGCAGTTCTTC
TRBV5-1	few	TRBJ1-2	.	CASSAIQENYGYTF	TGCGCCAGCAGCGCCATACAGGAAAACTATGGCTACACCTTC
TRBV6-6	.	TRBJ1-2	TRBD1	CASSYRGGTGGGYTF	TGTGCCAGCAGTTACCGAGGCGGCACAGGGGGAGGCTACACCTTC
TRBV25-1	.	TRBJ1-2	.	CASSASRNYGYTF	TGTGCCAGCAGTGCGTCCAGGAACTATGGCTACACCTTC
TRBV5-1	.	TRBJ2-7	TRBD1	CASSTGTDRHEQYF	TGCGCCAGCAGCACCGGGACAGACAGGCACGAGCAGTACTTC
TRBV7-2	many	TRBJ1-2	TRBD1	CASNLGQGTYGYTF	TGTGCCAGCAACCTCGGACAGGGTACCTATGGCTACACCTTC
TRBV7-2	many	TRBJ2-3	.	CASSLGFNTDTQYF	TGTGCCAGCAGCTTAGGTTTCAACACAGATACGCAGTATTTT
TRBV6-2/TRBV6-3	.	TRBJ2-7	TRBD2	CAGNTWTSGLYEQYF	TGTGCCGGCAACACCTGGACTAGCGGGCTCTACGAGCAGTACTTC
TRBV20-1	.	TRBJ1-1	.	CSAIGVAEAFF	TGCAGTGCTATTGGAGTGGCTGAAGCTTTCTTT
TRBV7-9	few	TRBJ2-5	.	CASSLQAGSGAQTQYF	TGTGCCAGCAGCTTACAGGCCGGGAGTGGGGCACAGACCCAGTACTTC
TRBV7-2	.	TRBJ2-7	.	CASSLGWAREAQYF	TGTGCCAGCAGCTTAGGTTGGGCTAGAGAGGCCCAGTACTTC
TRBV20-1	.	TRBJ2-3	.	CSARDEEGSTDTQYF	TGCAGTGCTAGAGATGAGGAGGGGAGCACAGATACGCAGTATTTT
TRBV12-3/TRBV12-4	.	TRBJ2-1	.	CASNLPPGEQFF	TGTGCCAGCAATTTACCACCAGGAGAGCAGTTCTTC
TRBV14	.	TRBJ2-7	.	CASSHDHTTREQYF	TGTGCCAGCAGCCACGACCACACTACCCGGGAGCAGTACTTC
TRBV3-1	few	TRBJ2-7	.	CASSQGRDTYEQYF	TGTGCCAGCAGCCAAGGACGGGACACCTACGAGCAGTACTTC
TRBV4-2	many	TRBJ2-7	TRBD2	CASSQDLASGRMYF	TGTGCCAGCAGCCAAGATTTGGCTAGCGGGAGAATGTACTTC
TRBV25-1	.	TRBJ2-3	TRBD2	CASRGTSGSSQYF	TGTGCCAGCAGGGGGACTAGCGGGAGTTCGCAGTATTTT
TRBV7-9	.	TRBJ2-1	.	CASRIDYNEQFF	TGTGCCAGCAGAATCGACTACAATGAGCAGTTCTTC